This paragraph covers one T cell receptor beta chain sequence. Its antigen remains unidentified. The data were obtained in a study of shared clonotypes between healthy human individuals. Points from the study as a whole: Relative to clonotypes present in all four donors, those not shared had lower generation probabilities. Naive subsets typically showed greater estimated richness than memory subsets.

The data were produced by immunoSEQ multiplex PCR, yet TCRdb's version contains in-frame clones alone and is incomplete. Of around 610,000 clones in the sample, 95% to 97% were seen once. Terminally differentiated effector memory CD45RA+ cells were excluded by CCR7 positive selection of CD45RO-negative cells. Caucasian adults residing in Nashville, Tennessee made up all the donors. The germline CDR1 and CDR2 sequences are LNHDA and SQIVND (reference sequence). The CDR3 spans 20 residues. J was trimmed by 2 bases and V by 4 bases; bases with no gene match: 16. Sequenced: naive CD8+ T cells sorted from blood. The chain recombines TRBV19 with TRBJ2-6; the match to TRBD1 covers 8 bases. The sequence was obtained from a woman in her twenties or thirties in good health. CDR3 sequence (DNA): TGTGCCAGTAGTACCGCGGACAGGGAGAACCCCTACGCTGGGGCCAACGTCCTGACTTTC. Translating it yields CASSTADRENPYAGANVLTF. The whole variable domain, remainder taken from reference TRBV19 and TRBJ2-6, is DGGITQSPKYLFRKEGQNVTLSCEQNLNHDAMYWYRQDPGQGLRLIYYSQIVNDFQKGDIAEGYSVSREKKESFPLTVTSAQKNPTAFYLCASSTADRENPYAGANVLTFGAGSRLTVL.